This T cell receptor (beta chain) was captured in a study of metastatic and nonmetastatic thyroid tumors. Per the authors' pipeline: In papillary thyroid cancer, a distant-metastasis classifier was built using CDR3 differences across clinicopathological groups. Through MiXCR, TCRdb re-clonotyped the PCR reads. In this record, the V and J calls reflect TCRdb's handling and not the investigators' own analysis. The data contain 31,000 or so clones, just under 30% of them singletons. Patients were all untreated before their thyroid surgery. Germline V gene data show CDR1 as MDHEN and CDR2 as SYDVKM. V gave up 3 bases and J gave up 1 base, with 9 bases separating them. The CDR3 totals 15 residues.

The V gene is TRBV28, the J gene TRBJ2-2, with D unresolved. Sequencing was done on a sample of blood. The sequence was obtained from a female donor with papillary thyroid cancer or a benign thyroid nodule (not recorded which). Some clones in this sample may be carry-over from other donors' samples. In nucleotides, the CDR3 is TGTGCCAGCAGTTTGATACGAGGGAACACCGGGGAGCTGTTTTTT. The encoded protein is CASSLIRGNTGELFF. The full variable domain, rest sourced from reference TRBV28 and TRBJ2-2, is DVKVTQSSRYLVKRTGEKVFLECVQDMDHENMFWYRQDPGLGLRLIYFSYDVKMKEKGDIPEGYSVSREKKERFSLILESASTNQTSMYLCASSLIRGNTGELFFGEGSRLTVL.